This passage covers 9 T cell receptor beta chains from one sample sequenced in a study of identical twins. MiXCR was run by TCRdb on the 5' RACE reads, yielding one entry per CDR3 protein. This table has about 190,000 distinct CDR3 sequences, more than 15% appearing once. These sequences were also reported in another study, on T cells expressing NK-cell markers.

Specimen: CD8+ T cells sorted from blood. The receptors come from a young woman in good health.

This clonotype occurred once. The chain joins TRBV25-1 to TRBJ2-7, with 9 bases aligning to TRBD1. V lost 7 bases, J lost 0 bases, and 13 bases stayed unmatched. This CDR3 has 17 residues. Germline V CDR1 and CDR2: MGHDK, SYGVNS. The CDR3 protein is CASISRGRGQGSYEQYF. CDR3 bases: TGTGCCAGCATCAGCCGGGGCCGGGGACAGGGCTCCTACGAGCAGTACTTC.

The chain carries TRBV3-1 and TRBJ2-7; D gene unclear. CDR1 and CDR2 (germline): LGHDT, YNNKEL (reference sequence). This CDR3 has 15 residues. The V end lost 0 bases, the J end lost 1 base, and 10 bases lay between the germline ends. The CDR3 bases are TGTGCCAGCAGCCAAGACCCGGGTGAGTCCTACGAGCAGTACTTC. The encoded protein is CASSQDPGESYEQYF.

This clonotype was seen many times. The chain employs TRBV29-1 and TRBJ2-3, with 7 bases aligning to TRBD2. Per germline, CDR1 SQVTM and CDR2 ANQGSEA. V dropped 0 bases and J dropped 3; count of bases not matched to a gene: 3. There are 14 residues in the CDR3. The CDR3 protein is CSVEDPGRTDTQYF. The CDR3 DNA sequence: TGCAGCGTTGAAGATCCCGGGAGGACAGATACGCAGTATTTT.

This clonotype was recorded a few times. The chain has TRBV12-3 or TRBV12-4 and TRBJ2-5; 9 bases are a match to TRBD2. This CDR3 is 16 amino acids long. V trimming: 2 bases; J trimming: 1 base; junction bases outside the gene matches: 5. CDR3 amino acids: CASSLRLAGTQETQYF. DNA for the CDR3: TGTGCCAGCAGTTTACGGCTAGCGGGGACCCAAGAGACCCAGTACTTC.

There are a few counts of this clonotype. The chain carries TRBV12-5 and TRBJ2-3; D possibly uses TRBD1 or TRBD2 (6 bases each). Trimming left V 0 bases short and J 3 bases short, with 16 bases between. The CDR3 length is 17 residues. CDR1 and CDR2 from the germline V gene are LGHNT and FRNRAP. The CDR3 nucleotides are TGTGCTAGTGGTTTGGTAAAGGAGGGGGGTATAACAGATACGCAGTATTTT. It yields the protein CASGLVKEGGITDTQYF.

This CDR3 is CASSLSFPYYNSPLHF. CDR3 nucleotide sequence: TGTGCCAGCAGCTTAAGTTTCCCGTACTATAATTCACCCCTCCACTTT. The rearrangement uses TRBV7-2 and TRBJ1-6; D is unresolved. Germline CDR1 and CDR2: SGHTA and FQGNSA. CDR3 length: 16 amino acids. With 2 bases removed from V and 3 bases from J, the gap between germline ends came to 11 bases.

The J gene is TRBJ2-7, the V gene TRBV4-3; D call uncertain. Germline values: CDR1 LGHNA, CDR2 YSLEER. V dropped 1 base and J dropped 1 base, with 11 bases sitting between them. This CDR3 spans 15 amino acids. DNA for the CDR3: TGCGCCAGCAGCCAAGGCAGCCTGCTTTCCTACGAGCAGTACTTC. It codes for CASSQGSLLSYEQYF.

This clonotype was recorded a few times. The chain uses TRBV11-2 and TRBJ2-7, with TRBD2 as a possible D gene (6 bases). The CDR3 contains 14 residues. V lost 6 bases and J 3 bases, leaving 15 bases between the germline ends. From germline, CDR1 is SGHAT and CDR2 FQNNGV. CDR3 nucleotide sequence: TGTGCCAGCAGGCTAGCGAGTCTAGGCTACGAGCAGTACTTC. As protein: CASRLASLGYEQYF.

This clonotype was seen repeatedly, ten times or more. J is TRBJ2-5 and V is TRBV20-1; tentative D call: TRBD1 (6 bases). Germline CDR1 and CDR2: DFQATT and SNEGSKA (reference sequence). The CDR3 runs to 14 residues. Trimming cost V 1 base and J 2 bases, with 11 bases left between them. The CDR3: CSARVGTPQETQYF. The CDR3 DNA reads TGCAGTGCTAGAGTTGGGACACCTCAAGAGACCCAGTACTTC.